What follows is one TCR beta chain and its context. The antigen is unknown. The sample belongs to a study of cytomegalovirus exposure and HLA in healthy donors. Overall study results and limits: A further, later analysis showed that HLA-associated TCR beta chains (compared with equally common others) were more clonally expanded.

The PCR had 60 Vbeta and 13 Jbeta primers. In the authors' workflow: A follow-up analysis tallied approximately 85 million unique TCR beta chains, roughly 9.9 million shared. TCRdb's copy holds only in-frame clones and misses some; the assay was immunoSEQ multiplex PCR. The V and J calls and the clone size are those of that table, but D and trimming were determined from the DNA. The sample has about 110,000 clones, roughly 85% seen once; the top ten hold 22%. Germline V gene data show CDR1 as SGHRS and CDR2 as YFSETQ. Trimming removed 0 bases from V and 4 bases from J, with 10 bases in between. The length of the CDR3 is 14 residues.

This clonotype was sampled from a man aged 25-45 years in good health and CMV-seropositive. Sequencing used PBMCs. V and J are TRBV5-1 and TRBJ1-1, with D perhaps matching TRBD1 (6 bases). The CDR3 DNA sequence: TGCGCCAGCAGCTTGGGTACAGGGATCACTGAAGCTTTCTTT. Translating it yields CASSLGTGITEAFF.